The T cell receptor beta chain under discussion was sequenced for a study of shared clonotypes between healthy human individuals. All the donors were Caucasian adults who lived in Nashville, Tennessee. Data came from immunoSEQ multiplex PCR; TCRdb stores just in-frame clones and leaves some out. Here the sample spans a few million clones, roughly nine tenths being singletons. This receptor was obtained from a man aged 18 to 30 in good health. Sequenced: naive CD4+ T cells sorted from blood. Subset described: CD45RA+ positively selected.

CDR3 coding DNA: TGTGCCAGCCAAGTGGACAGGGGCGTACCAACTAATGAAAAACTGTTTTTT. It is translated as CASQVDRGVPTNEKLFF. The chain couples TRBV5-6 to TRBJ1-4, with 9 bases aligning to TRBD1. Germline V gene sequence: CDR1 SGHDT, CDR2 YYEEEE. The V segment lost 7 bases and the J segment 0 bases; nucleotides outside the gene matches: 10. The CDR3 has 17 amino acids. The variable domain in full, with the rest retrieved from reference TRBV5-6 and TRBJ1-4, is DAGVTQSPTHLIKTRGQQVTLRCSPKSGHDTVSWYQQALGQGPQFIFQYYEEEERQRGNFPDRFSGHQFPNYSSELNVNALLLGDSALYLCASQVDRGVPTNEKLFFGSGTQLSVL.